This T cell receptor (beta chain) was captured by sequencing in a study of blood T cells in healthy people across ages. Primers used in a second PCR of about 6 to 11 cycles were a sample-barcoded 5' primer and a J-beta primer mix. TCRdb itself ran the 5' RACE reads through MiXCR, one entry per CDR3 protein. The sample includes 1.5 million to 2 million distinct CDR3 sequences, around 42% of them seen just once. Germline V gene data show CDR1 as SGHRS and CDR2 as YFSETQ. The V and J ends lost 4 bases and 5 bases, in that order; junction bases with no gene match: 7. The CDR3 has 14 amino acids. There are many counts of this clonotype. The antigen remains undetermined. Study-wide results and caveats: Versus aged donors, long-lived donors had higher diversity and more naive CD4+ cells.

This chain uses TRBV5-1 with TRBJ2-7; 9 positions agree with TRBD1. The source is a human donor in good health. The material sequenced was blood. CDR3 in DNA: TGCGCCAGCAGCCCGGGACAGGGACGTAACGAGCAGTACTTC. Its translation is CASSPGQGRNEQYF. The complete variable domain, with remaining parts taken from reference TRBV5-1 and TRBJ2-7, reads KAGVTQTPRYLIKTRGQQVTLSCSPISGHRSVSWYQQTPGQGLQFLFEYFSETQRNKGNFPGRFSGRQFSNSRSEMNVSTLELGDSALYLCASSPGQGRNEQYFGPGTRLTVT.